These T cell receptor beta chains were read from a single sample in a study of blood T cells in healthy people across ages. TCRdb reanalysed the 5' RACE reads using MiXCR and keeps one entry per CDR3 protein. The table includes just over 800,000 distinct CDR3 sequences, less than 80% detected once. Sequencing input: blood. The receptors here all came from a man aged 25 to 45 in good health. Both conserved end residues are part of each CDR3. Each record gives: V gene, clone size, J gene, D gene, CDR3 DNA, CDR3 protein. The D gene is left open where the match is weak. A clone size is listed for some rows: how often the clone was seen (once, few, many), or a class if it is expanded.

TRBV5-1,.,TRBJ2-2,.,TGCGCCAGCACCATATCCAGTGAGAACACCGGGGAGCTGTTTTTT,CASTISSENTGELFF
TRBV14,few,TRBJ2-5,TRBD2,TGTGCCAGCAGCCAAGATCTTGGACTAGCGGGGAAGACCCAGTACTTC,CASSQDLGLAGKTQYF
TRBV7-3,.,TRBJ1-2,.,.,CACSPGTGNYGCTF
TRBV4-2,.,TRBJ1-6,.,TGTGCCAGCAGCCAAGCAAAAAACAGTTTAGGGACACCCCTCCACTTT,CASSQAKNSLGTPLHF
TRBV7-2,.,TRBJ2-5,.,TGTGCCAGCAGCCTACAGCCCCTAGAGACCCAGTACTTC,CASSLQPLETQYF
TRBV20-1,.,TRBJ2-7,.,TGCAGTGCCCTGGGACAAAGCTACGAGCAGTACTTC,CSALGQSYEQYF
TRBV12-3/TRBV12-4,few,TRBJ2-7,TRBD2,TGTGCCAGCAGTTTGACTAGCGGGGGGGTGAGCTCCTACGAGCAGTACTTC,CASSLTSGGVSSYEQYF
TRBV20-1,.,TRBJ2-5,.,TGCAGTGCTAGCGAAGGGGGGGGGCCCCAAGAGACCCAGTACTTC,CSASEGGGPQETQYF
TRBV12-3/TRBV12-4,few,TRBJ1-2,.,TGTGCCAGCAACTTCGGACAGATAGAAGATTTTAACTATGGCTACACCTTC,CASNFGQIEDFNYGYTF
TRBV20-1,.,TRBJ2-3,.,TGCAGTGTGGAGGGGGGGCGGACAAGCACAGATACGCAGTATTTT,CSVEGGRTSTDTQYF
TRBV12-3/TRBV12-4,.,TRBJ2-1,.,TGTGCCAGCAGTTTGGGGCTAGTCGATGAGCAGTTCTTC,CASSLGLVDEQFF
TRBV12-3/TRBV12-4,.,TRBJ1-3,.,TGTGCCAGCAGTCCTGTGGGGAACTCTGGAAACACCATATATTTT,CASSPVGNSGNTIYF
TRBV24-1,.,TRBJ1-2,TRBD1,TGTGCCACCAGTGACCCCGGACAGGGAAACTATGGCTACACCTTC,CATSDPGQGNYGYTF
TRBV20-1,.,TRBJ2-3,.,TGCAGTGCTAGAGAAAACAGTCGCTGCACAGATACGCAGTATTTT,CSARENSRCTDTQYF
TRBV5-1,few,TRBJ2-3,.,TGCGCCAGCAGCTTGATGGACAGCACAGATACGCAGTATTTT,CASSLMDSTDTQYF
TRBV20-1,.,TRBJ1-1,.,TGCAGTGCTGGGGACACGAACACTGAAGCTTTCTTT,CSAGDTNTEAFF
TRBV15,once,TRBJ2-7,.,TGTGCCACCAGCAGAGATACGAGCCCCTCCTACGAGCAGTACTTC,CATSRDTSPSYEQYF
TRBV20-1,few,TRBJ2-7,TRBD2,TGCAGTGCTAGAGATGTAGCGGGGTACGAGCAGTACTTC,CSARDVAGYEQYF
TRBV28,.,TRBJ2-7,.,TGTGCCAGCAGTTTGGGCAGAGACTACGAGCAGTACTTC,CASSLGRDYEQYF
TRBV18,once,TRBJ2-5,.,TGTGCCAGCTCACCACCGAAAACGGGCGCCGGGGCGACCCAGTACTTC,CASSPPKTGAGATQYF
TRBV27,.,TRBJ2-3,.,TGTGCCAGCAGTTCCCTCGATCCCGGGGGCGCAGATACGCAGTATTTT,CASSSLDPGGADTQYF
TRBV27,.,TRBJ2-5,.,TGTGCCAGCAGTTCCAACGCCTGGGGAGAGACCCAGTACTTC,CASSSNAWGETQYF
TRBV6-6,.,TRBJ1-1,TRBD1,TGTGCCAGCACCAAACAGGGGGCTCACACTGAAGCTTTCTTT,CASTKQGAHTEAFF
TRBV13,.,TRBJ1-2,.,TGTGCCAGCAGCGAAAGGGGGACCCATTATGGCTACACCTTC,CASSERGTHYGYTF
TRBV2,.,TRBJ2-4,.,TGTGCCAGCAGTGATGGGCTATCAAACATTCAGTACTTC,CASSDGLSNIQYF
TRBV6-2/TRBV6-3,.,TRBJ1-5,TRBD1,TGTGCCAGCAGGATACAGGGGGTTGATAGGCCCCAGCATTTT,CASRIQGVDRPQHF
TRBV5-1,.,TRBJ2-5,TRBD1,TGCGCCAGCAGCCTCGGACAGGGGGCGGTTACCTACAATGAGCAGTACTTC,CASSLGQGAVTYNEQYF
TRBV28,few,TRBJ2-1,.,TGTGCCAGCAGTTTAATTAGGTTTGGTGAGCAGTTCTTC,CASSLIRFGEQFF
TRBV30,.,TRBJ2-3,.,TGTGCCTGGAGTATGCCCACGGGAGTTGATACGCAGTATTTT,CAWSMPTGVDTQYF
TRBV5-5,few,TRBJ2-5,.,TGTGCCAGCAGCTTGGCGGTACCGGAGACCCAGTACTTC,CASSLAVPETQYF
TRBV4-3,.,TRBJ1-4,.,TGCGCCAGCAGCCAAGGCTGGTTCGGAAAACTGTTTTTT,CASSQGWFGKLFF
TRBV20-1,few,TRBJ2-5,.,TGCAGTGCTAGAGTTGGGGGGCAAGAGACCCAGTACTTC,CSARVGGQETQYF
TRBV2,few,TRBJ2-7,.,TGTGCCAGCAGTGAAGAGGGTCTTCTGACCCACGAGCAGTACTTC,CASSEEGLLTHEQYF
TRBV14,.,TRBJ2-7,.,TGTGCCAGCAGCCAACTGGTTTTCGGCGAGCAGTACTTC,CASSQLVFGEQYF
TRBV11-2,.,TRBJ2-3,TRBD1,TGTGCCAGCAGCTTAGTTGGGACAGGGGGCGCAGATACGCAGTATTTT,CASSLVGTGGADTQYF
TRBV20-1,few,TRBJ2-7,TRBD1,TGCAGTGCTAGCCCCGGGACAGGGAGGTACGAGCAGTACTTC,CSASPGTGRYEQYF
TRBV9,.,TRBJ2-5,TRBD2,TGTGCCAGCAGCTACCAGAGCGGGGGGGCCATGGAGACCCAGTACTTC,CASSYQSGGAMETQYF
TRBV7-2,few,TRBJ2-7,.,TGTGCCAGCAGCTTCTATACCGCAGGGCTTAACTCCTACGAGCAGTACTTC,CASSFYTAGLNSYEQYF
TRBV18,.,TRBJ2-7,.,TGTGCCAGCTCACCATCGTCAGGGAGCAACGAGCAGTACTTC,CASSPSSGSNEQYF
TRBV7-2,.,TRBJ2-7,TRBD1,TGTGCCAGCAGCACAGACGGACAGGGGGCCTACGAGCAGTACTTC,CASSTDGQGAYEQYF
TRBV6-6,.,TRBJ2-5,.,TGTGCCAGCAGTTACTCGGTCGCAGGGCTGGAGACCCAGTACTTC,CASSYSVAGLETQYF
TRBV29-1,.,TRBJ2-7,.,TGCAGCGTTGGAAGAGGGGCCACCTACGAGCAGTACTTC,CSVGRGATYEQYF
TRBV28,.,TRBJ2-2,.,TGTGCCAGCAGTTTATCGTTGGGATGGAGCGGGGAGCTGTTTTTT,CASSLSLGWSGELFF
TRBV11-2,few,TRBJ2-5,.,TGTGCCAGCAGCGGGCAGAGGGGAAAAACCCAGTACTTC,CASSGQRGKTQYF
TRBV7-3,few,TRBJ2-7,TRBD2,TGTGCCAGCAGCTTGACTAGCTACAATGAGCAGTACTTC,CASSLTSYNEQYF
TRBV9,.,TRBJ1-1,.,TGTGCCAGCAGCGCCGCCGGGAACACTGAAGCTTTCTTT,CASSAAGNTEAFF
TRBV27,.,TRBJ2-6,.,TGTGCCAGCAGTTTACTGGGTTCCGGGGCCAACGTCCTGACTTTC,CASSLLGSGANVLTF
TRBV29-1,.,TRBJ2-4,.,TGCAGCGTTGAAAATGGGTTCGGCATTCAGTACTTC,CSVENGFGIQYF
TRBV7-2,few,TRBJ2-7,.,TGTGCCAGCCACCTCGGGCCTGGCACCTCCTACGAGCAGTACTTC,CASHLGPGTSYEQYF